These 18 T cell receptor beta chains were all obtained from the same sample, sequenced in a study of cytomegalovirus exposure and HLA in healthy donors. The PCR had 60 Vbeta and 13 Jbeta primers. The data were produced by immunoSEQ multiplex PCR, yet TCRdb's version contains in-frame clones alone and is incomplete. The sample has 150,000 to 200,000 clones, 70% to 85% seen once. The sequencing sample was made of PBMCs. The receptor set was obtained from a woman aged 25-40 years in good health and CMV-seropositive.

This clone was seen just once. V gene TRBV6-6 combines with J gene TRBJ2-1, with a possible D match to TRBD2 (5 bases). Trimming pared 4 bases from V and 7 bases from J, leaving 20 bases between. Germline V gene sequence: CDR1 MNHNY, CDR2 SVGAGI (reference sequence). The CDR3 extends over 16 amino acids. CDR3 coding DNA: TGTGCCAGCAGTTCAAGCTTGGTCTCCCCGGGGAATGAGCAGTTCTTC. Translation: CASSSSLVSPGNEQFF.

The table lists this clone with a few counts. The chain combines TRBV6-5 with TRBJ1-1; D is possibly TRBD1 (5 bases). The CDR3 spans 16 residues. CDR1 MNHEY and CDR2 SVGAGI come from the germline V gene. Trimming removed 0 bases from V and 1 base from J, with 12 bases in between. Here the CDR3 DNA reads TGTGCCAGCAGTTACTCCCGGGCCGGGGGGAACACTGAAGCTTTCTTT. The encoded protein is CASSYSRAGGNTEAFF.

This chain links TRBV4-1 with TRBJ2-5; possible D gene TRBD2, 5 bases. The CDR3 totals 14 residues. Per germline, CDR1 MGHRA and CDR2 YSYEKL. Trimming removed 3 bases at V and 2 bases at J, with 10 bases between. The CDR3 sequence is CASSHGLRQETQYF. CDR3 bases: TGCGCCAGCAGCCATGGACTGAGGCAAGAGACCCAGTACTTC.

This chain links TRBV4-1 with TRBJ1-2; 9 nucleotides match TRBD1. The CDR3 loop spans 17 amino acids. J was trimmed by 4 bases and V by 1 base; bases with no gene match: 10. Germline V gene sequence: CDR1 MGHRA, CDR2 YSYEKL. The CDR3 loop is CASSQGASGTGIYGYTF. CDR3 nucleotides: TGCGCCAGCAGCCAAGGGGCCTCCGGGACAGGGATCTATGGCTACACCTTC.

The V gene is TRBV5-8, the J gene TRBJ2-5, with no clear D. CDR3 length: 13 amino acids. Trimming pared 3 bases from V and 5 bases from J, leaving 11 bases between. Germline V lookup: CDR1 SGHTS, CDR2 YDEGEE. The CDR3 nucleotides read TGTGCCAGCAGCTGGAGCGTTCGCGAGACCCAGTACTTC. Translated: CASSWSVRETQYF.

The genes are TRBV7-9 and TRBJ1-5; 11 bases align to TRBD1. Germline V gene sequence: CDR1 SEHNR, CDR2 FQNEAQ (reference sequence). The ends lost 4 bases at V and 6 bases at J; junction bases unmatched: 8. The CDR3 is 16 residues long. The CDR3 loop is CASSSGQGAEGQPQHF. The CDR3 DNA sequence: TGTGCCAGCAGCTCAGGACAGGGGGCCGAAGGTCAGCCCCAGCATTTT.

A note on this clone: Within the sample, other DNA sequences also encode this same CDR3. V and J are TRBV15 and TRBJ2-6; D is unresolved. The CDR3 is 15 residues long. The germline V and J ends were trimmed by 0 bases and 4 bases, with 7 bases remaining between them. From germline, CDR1 is LNHNV and CDR2 YYDKDF (reference sequence). CDR3 region: CATSRDRSGANVLTF. DNA for the CDR3: TGTGCCACCAGCAGAGACAGGTCCGGGGCCAACGTCCTGACTTTC. The whole variable domain, filled in from reference TRBV15 and TRBJ2-6, reads DAMVIQNPRYQVTQFGKPVTLSCSQTLNHNVMYWYQQKSSQAPKLLFHYYDKDFNNEADTPDNFQSRRPNTSFCFLDIRSPGLGDTAMYLCATSRDRSGANVLTFGAGSRLTVL.

This chain joins TRBV7-8 and TRBJ1-1, with 9 positions matching TRBD1. In germline, CDR1 is SGHVS, CDR2 FQNEAQ. CDR3 size: 15 residues. The junction had 7 bases not matched to a gene; V was cut back by 4 bases and J by 4 bases. CDR3 in DNA: TGTGCCAGCAGCTACCGGGACAGGGAATCCACTGAAGCTTTCTTT. It codes for CASSYRDRESTEAFF.

This clone was observed a few times. The sample has other DNA sequences that encode this CDR3 too. This CDR3 is CASSRAGGLYEQYF. CDR3 coding DNA: TGTGCCAGCAGTCGCGCCGGGGGTCTCTACGAGCAGTACTTC. The chain is built from TRBV27 and TRBJ2-7, with D perhaps TRBD2 (6 bases). The CDR3 contains 14 residues. Germline V gene lookup returns CDR1 MNHEY and CDR2 SMNVEV (reference sequence). V was clipped by 5 bases and J by 3 bases, with 14 bases between them.

The chain has TRBV27 and TRBJ1-1, with TRBD1 identical over 7 bases. The V and J ends lost 6 bases and 1 base, in that order; junction bases with no gene match: 2. The CDR3 contains 13 residues. Germline CDR1 is MNHEY and CDR2 is SMNVEV (reference sequence). The CDR3 bases are TGTGCCAGCAGACCAGGGGGGAACACTGAAGCTTTCTTT. This translates into CASRPGGNTEAFF.

This chain joins TRBV7-2 and TRBJ2-2; the match to TRBD1 covers 8 bases. The CDR3 sequence is 16 residues long. V lost 1 base and J lost 7; bases outside the gene matches: 8. Germline V gene lookup returns CDR1 SGHTA and CDR2 FQGNSA. CDR3: CASSLGQGATDGELFF. In DNA, the CDR3 is TGTGCCAGCAGCTTAGGTCAGGGGGCAACGGACGGGGAGCTGTTTTTT.

Comment on this clone: Other DNA sequences of this sample code for an identical CDR3. V gene TRBV27 combines with J gene TRBJ2-7, with D perhaps matching TRBD2 (5 bases). This CDR3 has 13 amino acids. The germline V gene has CDR1 MNHEY and CDR2 SMNVEV (reference sequence). V lost 0 bases and J lost 3, with 6 bases in between. This chain's CDR3 is CASSLSGSYEQYF. The CDR3 coding sequence is TGTGCCAGCAGTTTATCGGGGAGCTACGAGCAGTACTTC.

The genes are TRBV4-3 and TRBJ1-1; D unresolved. Germline assignment: CDR1 LGHNA and CDR2 YSLEER. CDR3 length equals 17 residues. Trimming removed 0 bases at V and 7 bases at J, with 21 bases between. The CDR3: CASSQDPLGLSVLEAFF. The CDR3 DNA follows: TGCGCCAGCAGCCAAGATCCTCTGGGCCTGTCCGTTCTTGAAGCTTTCTTT.

The chain links TRBV11-2 to TRBJ2-7, with a possible D match to TRBD2 (5 bases). CDR3 length equals 13 residues. Germline V gene data show CDR1 as SGHAT and CDR2 as FQNNGV. V dropped 5 bases and J dropped 3 bases, with 11 bases sitting between them. CDR3 sequence: CASSPRGVYEQYF. The DNA of the CDR3 is TGTGCCAGCAGCCCCCGGGGTGTCTACGAGCAGTACTTC. The complete variable domain, with remaining parts taken from reference TRBV11-2 and TRBJ2-7, reads EAGVAQSPRYKIIEKRQSVAFWCNPISGHATLYWYQQILGQGPKLLIQFQNNGVVDDSQLPKDRFSAERLKGVDSTLKIQPAKLEDSAVYLCASSPRGVYEQYFGPGTRLTVT.

This chain links TRBV7-9 with TRBJ1-1, with TRBD1 matching 7 bases. Germline V gene sequence: CDR1 SEHNR, CDR2 FQNEAQ (reference sequence). This CDR3 region has 13 residues. The V and J ends lost 6 bases and 4 bases, in that order; junction bases with no gene match: 5. In DNA form, the CDR3 reads TGTGCCAGCAGAGAGGGGGACAGCACTGAAGCTTTCTTT. Translation: CASREGDSTEAFF. Variable domain in full (rest from reference TRBV7-9 and TRBJ1-1): DTGVSQNPRHKITKRGQNVTFRCDPISEHNRLYWYRQTLGQGPEFLTYFQNEAQLEKSRLLSDRFSAERPKGSFSTLEIQRTEQGDSAMYLCASREGDSTEAFFGQGTRLTVV.

The gene calls are TRBV29-1 and TRBJ1-1; unclear D gene. Deletions cut 0 bases from V and 7 bases from J, with 6 bases between. This CDR3 region has 11 residues. The germline CDR1 and CDR2 sequences are SQVTM and ANQGSEA. CDR3 in amino acids: CSVEDSSEAFF. Written as DNA, the CDR3 is TGCAGCGTTGAAGATTCCAGTGAAGCTTTCTTT.

V gene TRBV6-6 combines with J gene TRBJ2-3; 11 bases match TRBD2. Germline-derived CDR1 and CDR2 are MNHNY and SVGAGI (reference sequence). The CDR3 has 16 amino acids. The V segment lost 5 bases and the J segment 9 bases; nucleotides outside the gene matches: 13. The CDR3, as DNA: TGTGCCAGCAGTCAAGGCCGGACTAGCGGGCTTCGGACGCAGTATTTT. Protein: CASSQGRTSGLRTQYF.

The chain has TRBV7-9 and TRBJ2-1, with TRBD2 identical over 8 bases. The V and J ends lost 1 base and 0 bases, in that order; junction bases with no gene match: 2. Germline-derived CDR1 and CDR2 are SEHNR and FQNEAQ (reference sequence). CDR3 length: 16 amino acids. The CDR3 DNA reads TGTGCCAGCAGCTTAGGTAGCGGGAACTCCTACAATGAGCAGTTCTTC. Translated, it gives CASSLGSGNSYNEQFF.